Shown below are 28 T cell receptor beta chains from a single sample sequenced in a study of blood T cell repertoires in COVID-19. Clones were sequenced by immunoSEQ multiplex PCR, and TCRdb holds only the in-frame ones, with some missing. The sample comprises 75,000 to 100,000 clones, about 86% of which are singletons, and roughly 14% rests with the top ten. Specimen: peripheral blood. The receptors shown here come from a human donor in a cohort sampled during active COVID-19.

The chain couples TRBV5-1 to TRBJ2-1; 7 positions match TRBD1. The CDR3 sequence is 16 residues long. Per germline, CDR1 SGHRS and CDR2 YFSETQ. Trimming removed 2 bases from V and 0 bases from J; junction bases left unmatched: 5. CDR3: CASSLTTGVSYNEQFF. Here the CDR3 DNA reads TGCGCCAGCAGCTTAACCACAGGGGTCTCCTACAATGAGCAGTTCTTC.

This clone was observed once. The gene calls are TRBV11-2 and TRBJ1-4; perhaps TRBD1 as D (6 bases). Deletions cut 7 bases from V and 5 bases from J, with 11 bases between. The CDR3 length is 13 residues. Germline CDR1 SGHAT, CDR2 FQNNGV. The CDR3 nucleotides are TGTGCCAGCAAGAAGGGGACAAATGAAAAACTGTTTTTT. Protein product: CASKKGTNEKLFF.

The chain couples TRBV14 to TRBJ2-7, with a weak D call TRBD2 (5 bases). The V gene's germline CDR1 is SGHDN and CDR2 FVKESK. The CDR3 runs to 14 residues. V shed 1 base and J shed 3 bases, with 10 bases lying between them. This CDR3 is CASSQGRTLYEQYF. CDR3 bases: TGTGCCAGCAGCCAAGGGCGGACTCTCTACGAGCAGTACTTC.

The chain links TRBV27 to TRBJ2-5; TRBD2 matches 15 bases. V dropped 8 bases and J dropped 3; count of bases not matched to a gene: 4. This CDR3 is built from 15 residues. CDR1 and CDR2 from the germline V gene are MNHEY and SMNVEV (reference sequence). CDR3 region: CASWRTSGGEETQYF. The DNA for the CDR3 is TGTGCCAGCTGGAGGACTAGCGGGGGGGAAGAGACCCAGTACTTC.

The chain employs TRBV6-5 and TRBJ2-5; perhaps TRBD2 as D (6 bases). The germline V gene has CDR1 MNHEY and CDR2 SVGAGI. The CDR3 has 14 amino acids. Trimming removed 5 bases from V and 2 bases from J, with 12 bases in between. CDR3 amino acids: CASSPRAGQETQYF. The CDR3 DNA sequence: TGTGCCAGCAGTCCGAGGGCGGGGCAAGAGACCCAGTACTTC.

A word on this clone: Compared with germline, one end of the junction differs, possibly owing to a read error. The chain joins TRBV7-7 to TRBJ1-3; D uncertain. The CDR3 totals 15 residues. The germline gives CDR1 SSHAT, CDR2 FNYEAQ (reference sequence). The CDR3 sequence is CASSRRTSSGNTIYF. Written as DNA, the CDR3 is TGTGCTAGCAGCCGCCGGACTAGCTCTGGAAACACCATATATTTT.

The V and J genes are TRBV4-3 and TRBJ2-7, with D possibly matching TRBD2 (6 bases). The CDR3 spans 14 residues. Between the trimmed V and J ends, which lost 5 bases and 3 bases, there was a span of 14 bases. Per the germline V gene, CDR1 is LGHNA and CDR2 is YSLEER. CDR3 nucleotides: TGCGCCAGCAGCGGGGGGATCTCGGGCTACGAGCAGTACTTC. Protein product: CASSGGISGYEQYF.

This clone has only a few counts. The CDR3 here is CASRPTGQGFYEQYF. Here the CDR3 DNA reads TGTGCCAGCAGGCCTACGGGACAGGGCTTCTACGAGCAGTACTTC. The chain has TRBV27 and TRBJ2-7; 9 positions match TRBD1. Germline CDR1 reads MNHEY; CDR2 reads SMNVEV (reference sequence). The CDR3 is 15 residues long. Unmatched junction bases numbered 9, after V lost 6 bases and J lost 3 bases.

This clone was detected once. The chain has TRBV15 and TRBJ1-3; TRBD1 matches at 9 bases. Per germline, CDR1 LNHNV and CDR2 YYDKDF (reference sequence). V shed 2 bases and J 3 bases; nucleotides not matched to a gene: 5. CDR3 length: 16 residues. The CDR3 loop is CATSRNRGQGGNTIYF. For the CDR3, the DNA is TGTGCCACCAGCAGAAACAGGGGGCAGGGTGGAAACACCATATATTTT. Drawing the rest from reference TRBV15 and TRBJ1-3, the complete variable domain is DAMVIQNPRYQVTQFGKPVTLSCSQTLNHNVMYWYQQKSSQAPKLLFHYYDKDFNNEADTPDNFQSRRPNTSFCFLDIRSPGLGDTAMYLCATSRNRGQGGNTIYFGEGSWLTVV.

In this sample, this clone turned up once. The rearrangement joins TRBV30 to TRBJ2-7; 7 bases are a match to TRBD2. The CDR3 has 12 residues. Germline V gene lookup returns CDR1 GTSNPN and CDR2 SVGIG (reference sequence). Trimming cost V 4 bases and J 4 bases; bases outside gene matches: 4. The CDR3 sequence: CAWTPGGYEQYF. The DNA for the CDR3 is TGTGCCTGGACACCGGGGGGATACGAGCAGTACTTC.

The genes are TRBV7-6 and TRBJ2-1; 12 bases align to TRBD2. Germline values: CDR1 SGHVS, CDR2 FNYEAQ. V lost 5 bases, J lost 7 bases, and 6 bases stayed unmatched. The length of the CDR3 is 15 residues. CDR3 bases: TGTGCCAGCAGCAGACTAGCGGGAGTAGAAAATGAGCAGTTCTTC. It is translated as CASSRLAGVENEQFF.

The rearrangement joins TRBV4-1 to TRBJ1-1; D might be TRBD1 (5 bases). V was shortened by 2 bases and J by 3 bases, with 13 bases between the two germline ends. CDR3 length: 15 amino acids. Germline V gene lookup returns CDR1 MGHRA and CDR2 YSYEKL. The CDR3 reads CASSQSDRQYTEAFF. The CDR3 bases are TGCGCCAGCAGCCAATCTGATCGACAGTACACTGAAGCTTTCTTT.

The CDR3: CASSQRNEQFF. CDR3 sequence (DNA): TGTGCCAGCAGCCAGAGGAATGAGCAGTTCTTC. The V call is TRBV3-1 (or the pseudogene TRBV3-2), the J call TRBJ2-1; D is undetermined. Germline V gene data show CDR1 as LGHDT and CDR2 as YNNKEL (reference sequence). The length of the CDR3 is 11 residues. The V gene lost 3 bases and the J gene lost 7 bases, with 4 bases spanning the gap.

The chain uses TRBV7-9 and TRBJ2-7, with D perhaps TRBD1 (5 bases). CDR1 SEHNR and CDR2 FQNEAQ come from the germline V gene (reference sequence). The germline V and J ends were trimmed by 5 bases and 2 bases, with 10 bases remaining between them. This CDR3 has 13 residues. CDR3 protein: CASSPGFPYEQYF. The CDR3 coding sequence is TGTGCCAGCAGCCCAGGGTTCCCCTACGAGCAGTACTTC.

The chain joins TRBV19 to TRBJ1-1; possibly TRBD1 for D (5 bases). Germline assignment: CDR1 LNHDA and CDR2 SQIVND (reference sequence). Trimming shortened V by 3 bases and J by 3 bases, and 11 bases separated the two germline ends. The CDR3 loop spans 14 amino acids. The CDR3 is CASSINRFDTEAFF. CDR3 nucleotide sequence: TGTGCCAGTAGTATTAACAGGTTTGACACTGAAGCTTTCTTT.

The J gene is TRBJ1-3, the V gene TRBV5-1; 7 bases fit TRBD1. The J segment lost 8 bases and the V segment lost 5 bases, leaving 7 bases of the junction unmatched. The CDR3 extends over 13 amino acids. Germline V CDR1 and CDR2: SGHRS, YFSETQ. In DNA form, the CDR3 reads TGCGCCAGCAGTCATTACCAGGGGGACACCATATATTTT. Its protein product is CASSHYQGDTIYF.

The chain combines TRBV7-9 with TRBJ1-3; D gene ambiguous. CDR3 length: 17 amino acids. Germline values: CDR1 SEHNR, CDR2 FQNEAQ (reference sequence). Trimming shortened V by 0 bases and J by 0 bases, and 12 bases separated the two germline ends. The CDR3 spells CASSLAVTHTSGNTIYF. The CDR3 DNA reads as TGTGCCAGCAGCTTAGCGGTAACACATACCTCTGGAAACACCATATATTTT. The full variable domain, in which reference TRBV7-9 and TRBJ1-3 provide the parts outside the CDR3, is DTGVSQNPRHKITKRGQNVTFRCDPISEHNRLYWYRQTLGQGPEFLTYFQNEAQLEKSRLLSDRFSAERPKGSFSTLEIQRTEQGDSAMYLCASSLAVTHTSGNTIYFGEGSWLTVV.

CDR3 protein: CAISEYTNEQFF. CDR3 nucleotides: TGTGCCATCAGTGAGTACACCAATGAGCAGTTCTTC. The chain couples TRBV10-3 to TRBJ2-1; D is undetermined. Trimming stripped 1 base from V and 6 bases from J, with 4 bases between. The CDR3 extends over 12 amino acids. Germline V CDR1 and CDR2: ENHRY, SYGVKD.

This chain connects TRBV6-5 to TRBJ1-5; TRBD1 is a possible D gene (5 bases). The germline V and J ends were trimmed by 5 bases and 7 bases, with 18 bases remaining between them. This CDR3 spans 15 amino acids. Germline CDR1 MNHEY, CDR2 SVGAGI. As DNA, the CDR3 is TGTGCCAGCAGTCCGTTTTCGGGGGGACGCCAGCCCCAGCATTTT. It is translated as CASSPFSGGRQPQHF.

This chain joins TRBV7-8 and TRBJ2-3; 7 positions agree with TRBD2. Germline CDR1 and CDR2: SGHVS and FQNEAQ. This CDR3 has 16 residues. Losses at the gene ends were 4 bases for V and 0 bases for J; bases not matched to a gene: 7. In DNA, the CDR3 is TGTGCCAGCAGCTCAGGCGGGACTACTAGCACAGATACGCAGTATTTT. As protein: CASSSGGTTSTDTQYF. Combining the CDR3 with reference TRBV7-8 and TRBJ2-3 gives the whole variable domain GAGVSQSPRYKVAKRGQDVALRCDPISGHVSLFWYQQALGQGPEFLTYFQNEAQLDKSGLPSDRFFAERPEGSVSTLKIQRTQQEDSAVYLCASSSGGTTSTDTQYFGPGTRLTVL.

The V call is TRBV10-2, the J call TRBJ2-1; the D gene is possibly TRBD1 (7 bases). The CDR3 runs 14 residues. The V end was cut by 7 bases, the J end by 8 bases, with 18 bases between. Germline V gives CDR1 WSHSY, CDR2 SAAADI. The CDR3 coding sequence is TGCGCCAGCATGAGCAGGGGGAGGCGGCATGAGCAGTTCTTC. This translates into CASMSRGRRHEQFF.

Comment on this clone: This same CDR3 is encoded by further DNA sequences in the sample. The rearrangement links TRBV7-2 to TRBJ2-7, with D possibly being TRBD2 (5 bases). Trimming cost V 5 bases and J 1 base, with 12 bases left between them. This CDR3 is 14 amino acids long. Germline V gene sequence: CDR1 SGHTA, CDR2 FQGNSA. The CDR3 bases are TGTGCCAGCAGCCTCAGAGGGATTTCCTACGAGCAGTACTTC. Translated: CASSLRGISYEQYF.

The chain recombines TRBV30 with TRBJ2-3, with a tentative D call TRBD2 (5 bases). This CDR3 is built from 13 residues. The V gene lost 2 bases and the J gene lost 2 bases, with 8 bases spanning the gap. Germline assignment: CDR1 GTSNPN and CDR2 SVGIG (reference sequence). CDR3 DNA sequence: TGTGCCTGGAGTTACGGGAACACAGATACGCAGTATTTT. Amino acids: CAWSYGNTDTQYF. The whole variable domain, remainder taken from reference TRBV30 and TRBJ2-3, is SQTIHQWPATLVQPVGSPLSLECTVEGTSNPNLYWYRQAAGRGLQLLFYSVGIGQISSEVPQNLSASRPQDRQFILSSKKLLLSDSGFYLCAWSYGNTDTQYFGPGTRLTVL.

This chain connects TRBV19 to TRBJ2-2, with 14 bases aligning to TRBD2. V was pared by 9 bases and J by 4 bases, with 16 bases of the junction left unmatched. The CDR3 is 19 residues long. Germline CDR1 is LNHDA and CDR2 is SQIVND (reference sequence). The CDR3 DNA reads TGTGCCAGCGCAAGACTAGCGGGAGGGCCGAAGGGAGGCACCGGGGAGCTGTTTTTT. Translated, it gives CASARLAGGPKGGTGELFF.

The chain couples TRBV10-3 to TRBJ1-2; possible D gene TRBD1, 5 bases. The CDR3 is 14 residues long. The V and J ends lost 5 bases and 7 bases respectively, with 17 bases between them. Germline V gene data show CDR1 as ENHRY and CDR2 as SYGVKD. The CDR3 protein is CAISSQTGSGGYTF. The CDR3 nucleotides are TGTGCCATCAGTTCTCAAACAGGCTCTGGTGGCTACACCTTC.

The sample holds one count of this clone. The rearrangement uses TRBV5-5 and TRBJ2-1, with a weak D call TRBD1 (6 bases). The CDR3 is 15 residues long. V lost 3 bases and J lost 4, with 14 bases in between. Germline CDR1 reads SGHKS; CDR2 reads YYEKEE (reference sequence). The CDR3 spells CASSSGQLTYNEQFF. CDR3 nucleotides: TGTGCCAGCAGCTCAGGACAGCTGACATACAATGAGCAGTTCTTC. Using reference TRBV5-5 and TRBJ2-1 for the parts outside the CDR3, the full variable domain is DAGVTQSPTHLIKTRGQQVTLRCSPISGHKSVSWYQQVLGQGPQFIFQYYEKEERGRGNFPDRFSARQFPNYSSELNVNALLLGDSALYLCASSSGQLTYNEQFFGPGTRLTVL.

This clone has only a few counts. CDR3 in DNA: TGCGCCAGCAGCTTGGCCGGTTGGGCAGCCCGTAGTAGACGTGAGCAGTTCTTC. Its protein is CASSLAGWAARSRREQFF. The chain couples TRBV5-1 to TRBJ2-1; the D is unclear. Germline V gives CDR1 SGHRS, CDR2 YFSETQ. Trimming cost V 0 bases and J 9 bases, with 25 bases left between them. CDR3 size: 18 residues.

This chain connects TRBV19 to TRBJ1-4; D gene ambiguous. CDR1 and CDR2 from the germline V gene are LNHDA and SQIVND (reference sequence). The CDR3 loop spans 14 amino acids. Trimming stripped 7 bases from V and 7 bases from J, with 16 bases between. CDR3 residues: CASTMSPAGEKLFF. The CDR3 nucleotides read TGTGCCAGTACCATGTCCCCGGCGGGTGAAAAACTGTTTTTT.